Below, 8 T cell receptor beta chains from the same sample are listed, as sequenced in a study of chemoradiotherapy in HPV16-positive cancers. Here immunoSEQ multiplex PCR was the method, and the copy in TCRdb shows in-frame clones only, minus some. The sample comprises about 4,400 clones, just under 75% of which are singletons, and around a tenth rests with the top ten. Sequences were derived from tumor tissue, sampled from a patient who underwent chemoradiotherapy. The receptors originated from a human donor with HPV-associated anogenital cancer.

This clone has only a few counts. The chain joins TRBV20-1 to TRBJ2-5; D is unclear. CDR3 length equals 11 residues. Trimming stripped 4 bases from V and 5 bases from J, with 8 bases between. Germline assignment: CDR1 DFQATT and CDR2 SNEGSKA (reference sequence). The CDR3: CSATLKETQYF. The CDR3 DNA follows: TGCAGTGCTACCCTCAAGGAGACCCAGTACTTC.

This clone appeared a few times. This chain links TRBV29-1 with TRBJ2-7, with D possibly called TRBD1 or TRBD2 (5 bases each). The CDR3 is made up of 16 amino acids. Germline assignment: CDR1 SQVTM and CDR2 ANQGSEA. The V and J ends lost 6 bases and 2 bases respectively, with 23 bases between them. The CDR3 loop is CSVKGSGTVLTYEQYF. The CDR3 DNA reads TGCAGCGTAAAGGGGTCCGGGACGGTCCTTACCTACGAGCAGTACTTC.

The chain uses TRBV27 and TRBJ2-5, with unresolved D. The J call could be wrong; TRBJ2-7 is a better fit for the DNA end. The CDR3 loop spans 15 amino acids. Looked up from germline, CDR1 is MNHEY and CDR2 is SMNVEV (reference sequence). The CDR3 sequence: CASSFAALSSYEQYF. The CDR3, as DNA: TGTGCCAGCAGTTTTGCGGCTCTAAGCTCCTACGAGCAGTACTTC.

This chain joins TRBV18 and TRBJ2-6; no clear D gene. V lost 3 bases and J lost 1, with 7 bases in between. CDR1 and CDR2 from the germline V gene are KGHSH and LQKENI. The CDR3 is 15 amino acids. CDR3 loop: CASSPQSSGANVLTF. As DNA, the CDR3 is TGTGCCAGCTCACCTCAAAGTTCTGGGGCCAACGTCCTGACTTTC.

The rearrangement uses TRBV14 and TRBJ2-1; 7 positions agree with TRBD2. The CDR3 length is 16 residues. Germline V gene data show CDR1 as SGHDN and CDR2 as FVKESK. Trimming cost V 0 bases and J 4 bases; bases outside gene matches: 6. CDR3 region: CASSQDTGGLYNEQFF. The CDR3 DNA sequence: TGTGCCAGCAGCCAAGATACGGGAGGACTGTACAATGAGCAGTTCTTC.

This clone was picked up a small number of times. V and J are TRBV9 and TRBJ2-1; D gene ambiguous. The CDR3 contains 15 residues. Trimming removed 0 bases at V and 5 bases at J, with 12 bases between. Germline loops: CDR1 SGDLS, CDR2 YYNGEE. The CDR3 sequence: CASSVATASDNEQFF. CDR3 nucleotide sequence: TGTGCCAGCAGCGTAGCTACCGCCTCAGACAATGAGCAGTTCTTC.

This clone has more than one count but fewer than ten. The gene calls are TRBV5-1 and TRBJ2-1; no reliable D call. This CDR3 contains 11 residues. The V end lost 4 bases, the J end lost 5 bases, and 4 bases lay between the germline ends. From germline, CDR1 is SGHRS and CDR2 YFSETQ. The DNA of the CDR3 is TGCGCCAGCAGCCGGAACAATGAGCAGTTCTTC. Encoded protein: CASSRNNEQFF.

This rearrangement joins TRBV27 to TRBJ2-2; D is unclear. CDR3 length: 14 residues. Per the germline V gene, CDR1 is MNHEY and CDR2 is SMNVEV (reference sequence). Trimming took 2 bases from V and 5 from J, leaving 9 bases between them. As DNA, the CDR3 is TGTGCCAGCAGTTTAGGGGTCGGAACCGGGGAGCTGTTTTTT. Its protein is CASSLGVGTGELFF.